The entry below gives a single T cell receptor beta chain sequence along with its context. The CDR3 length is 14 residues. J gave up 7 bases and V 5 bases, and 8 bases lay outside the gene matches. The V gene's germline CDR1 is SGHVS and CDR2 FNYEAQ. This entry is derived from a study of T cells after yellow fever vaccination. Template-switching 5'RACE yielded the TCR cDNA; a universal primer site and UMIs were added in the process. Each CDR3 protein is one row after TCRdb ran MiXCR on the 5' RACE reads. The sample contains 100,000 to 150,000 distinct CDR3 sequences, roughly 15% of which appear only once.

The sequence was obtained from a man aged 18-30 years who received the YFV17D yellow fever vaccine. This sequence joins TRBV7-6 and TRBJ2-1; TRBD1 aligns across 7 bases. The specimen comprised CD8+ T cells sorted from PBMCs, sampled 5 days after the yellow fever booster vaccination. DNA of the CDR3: TGTGCCAGCAGCGAGGACAGGACGGCTAATGAGCAGTTCTTC. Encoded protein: CASSEDRTANEQFF.